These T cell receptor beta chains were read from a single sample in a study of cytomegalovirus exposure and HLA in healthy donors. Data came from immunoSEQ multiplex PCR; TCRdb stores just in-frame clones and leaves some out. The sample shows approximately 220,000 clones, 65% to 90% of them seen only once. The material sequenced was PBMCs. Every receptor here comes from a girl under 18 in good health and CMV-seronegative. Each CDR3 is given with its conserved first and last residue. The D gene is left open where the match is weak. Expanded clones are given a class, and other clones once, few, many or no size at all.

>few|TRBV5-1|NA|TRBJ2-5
TGCGCCAGCCGCTCTAACAGCCAAGAGACCCAGTACTTC
CASRSNSQETQYF
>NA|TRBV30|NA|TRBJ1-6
TGTGCCTGGAGTCCCCAGGGGTCATCCGCTAATTCACCCCTCCACTTT
CAWSPQGSSANSPLHF
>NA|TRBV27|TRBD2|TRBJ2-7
TGTGCCAGCAGTTTCAGCGGGGTCGGCGAATGGGAGCAGTACTTC
CASSFSGVGEWEQYF
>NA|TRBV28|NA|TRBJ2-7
TGTGCCAGCAGTCTAGGATACGAGCAGTACTTC
CASSLGYEQYF
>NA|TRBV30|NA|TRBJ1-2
TGTGCCTGGAGTAAGGGTTCGGTCTCGGGAGGCTACACCTTC
CAWSKGSVSGGYTF
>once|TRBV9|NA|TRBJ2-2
TGTGCCGGGCAGGGGTCGGCGACCGGGGAGCTGTTTTTT
CAGQGSATGELFF
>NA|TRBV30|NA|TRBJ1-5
TGTGCCTGGGGACTGGGGAATCAGCCCCAGCATTTT
CAWGLGNQPQHF
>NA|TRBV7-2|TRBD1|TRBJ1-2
TGTGCCAGCAGCTTCCTCGGGACAGCCAACTATGGCTACACCTTC
CASSFLGTANYGYTF
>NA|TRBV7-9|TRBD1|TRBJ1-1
TGTGCCAGCAGCTTAGGGACAGGGGGTAGAGCTTTCTTT
CASSLGTGGRAFF
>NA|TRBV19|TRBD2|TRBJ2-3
TGTGCCAGTAGAGAGCGGGGGACCACAGATACGCAGTATTTT
CASRERGTTDTQYF
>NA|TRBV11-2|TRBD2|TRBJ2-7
TGTGCCAGCAGCTCAAGGACTAGCGGATCCTACGAGCAGTACTTC
CASSSRTSGSYEQYF
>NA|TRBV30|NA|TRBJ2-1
TGCGCCTGGAGTGGATCCGCGGGGTACAATGAGCAGTTCTTC
CAWSGSAGYNEQFF
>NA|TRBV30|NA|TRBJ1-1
TGTGCCTGGAGTGGATGGCAGGGGAACACTGAAGCTTTCTTT
CAWSGWQGNTEAFF
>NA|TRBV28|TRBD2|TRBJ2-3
TGTGCCGCGGAACTAGCGGGGGGCACAGATACGCAGTATTTT
CAAELAGGTDTQYF
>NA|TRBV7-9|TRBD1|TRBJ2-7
TGTGCCAGCAGCGATGTTACACAGGGGCCCCTCTACGAGCAGTACTTC
CASSDVTQGPLYEQYF
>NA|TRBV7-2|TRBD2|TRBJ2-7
TGTGCCAGCAGCTTAGTCTGGACTAGCGGGGGTCTTGTTGACGAGCAGTACTTC
CASSLVWTSGGLVDEQYF
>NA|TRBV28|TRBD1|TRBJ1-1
TGTGCCAGCAGTTTTGGCGGGACAGGGACTGAAGCTTTCTTT
CASSFGGTGTEAFF
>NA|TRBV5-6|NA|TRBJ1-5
TGTGCCAGCAGCCTCCTTACAGAATCCAATCAGCCCCAGCATTTT
CASSLLTESNQPQHF
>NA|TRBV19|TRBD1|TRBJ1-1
TGTGCCAGTAGTTCCCCCGGACAGGGTGGGACTGAAGCTTTCTTT
CASSSPGQGGTEAFF
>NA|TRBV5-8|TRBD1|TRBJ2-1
TGTGCCAGCAACTCTGGACAGGGTAATTTCAATGAGCAGTTCTTC
CASNSGQGNFNEQFF
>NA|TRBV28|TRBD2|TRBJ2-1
TGTGCCAGCAGTTACCCCCCGAATCTTAGCGGGAAGGGGGAACCCTACAATGAGCAGTTCTTC
CASSYPPNLSGKGEPYNEQFF
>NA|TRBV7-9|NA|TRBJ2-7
TGTGCCAGCAGCCCGGACTCGCCCTACGAGCAGTACTTC
CASSPDSPYEQYF
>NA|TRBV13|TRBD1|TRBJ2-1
TGTGCCAGCAGCCCAAGGACAGGACACAATGAGCAGTTCTTC
CASSPRTGHNEQFF
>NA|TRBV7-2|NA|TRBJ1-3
TGTGCCAGCAGACAGGTCTCTGGAAACACCATATATTTT
CASRQVSGNTIYF
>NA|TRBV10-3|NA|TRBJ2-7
TGTGCCACCGGGTCATCAGTATACGAGCAGTACTTC
CATGSSVYEQYF
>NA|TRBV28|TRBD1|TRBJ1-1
TGTGCCAGCAGCCCGGGACAGGGATTAACTGAAGCTTTCTTT
CASSPGQGLTEAFF
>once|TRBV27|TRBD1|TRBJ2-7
TGTGCCAGCAGCTATAAGACAGGGTACAACTACGAGCAGTACTTC
CASSYKTGYNYEQYF
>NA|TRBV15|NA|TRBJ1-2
TGTGCCACCAGCAGAGATGGGGGTGCCGGGAGGGATGGCTACACCTTC
CATSRDGGAGRDGYTF
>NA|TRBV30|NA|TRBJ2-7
TGTGCCTGGAGCAGTGGCACCTACGAGCAGTACTTC
CAWSSGTYEQYF
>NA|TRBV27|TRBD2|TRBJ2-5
TGTGCCAGCAGTTTCTCTAGCGGGGGGCAGACCCAGTACTTC
CASSFSSGGQTQYF
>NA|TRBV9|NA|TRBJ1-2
TGTGCCAGCAGCGGCGAGAGGGGCTACACCTTC
CASSGERGYTF
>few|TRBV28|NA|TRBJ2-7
TGTGCCAGCCAGGGCTACGAGCAGTACTTC
CASQGYEQYF
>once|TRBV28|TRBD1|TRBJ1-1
TGTGCCAGCAGTTCCGATCAGGGGGGTTTGGGCGCTGAAGCTTTCTTT
CASSSDQGGLGAEAFF
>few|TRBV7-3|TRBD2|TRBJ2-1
TGTGCCAGCAGCCCCTACGGGACTAGCGGCCTCAATGAGCAGTTCTTC
CASSPYGTSGLNEQFF
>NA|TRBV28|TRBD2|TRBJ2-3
TGTGCCAGCAGTTCATCCGGGACTAGCGGGAGGGCCTTAGATACGCAGTATTTT
CASSSSGTSGRALDTQYF
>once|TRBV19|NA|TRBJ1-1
TGTGCCAGCGAAGACAAGAGGGCGAACACTGAAGCTTTCTTT
CASEDKRANTEAFF
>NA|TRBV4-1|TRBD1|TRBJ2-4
TGCGCCAGCAGCCAACCCGGGACAGGCAAAAACATTCAGTACTTC
CASSQPGTGKNIQYF
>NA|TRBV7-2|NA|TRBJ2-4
TGTGCCAGCAGCTCCAGAGGGACTTTAGCCAAAAACATTCAGTACTTC
CASSSRGTLAKNIQYF
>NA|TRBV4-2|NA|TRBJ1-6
TGTGCCAGCAGCCAAGATTACACAATTTCACCCCTCCACTTT
CASSQDYTISPLHF
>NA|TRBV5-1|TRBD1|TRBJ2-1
TGCGCCAGCAGCTTCGGGGACAGCTCCTACAATGAGCAGTTCTTC
CASSFGDSSYNEQFF
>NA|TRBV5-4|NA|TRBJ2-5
TGTGCCAGCAGCCGTCAAGGCGGCCAAGAGACCCAGTACTTC
CASSRQGGQETQYF
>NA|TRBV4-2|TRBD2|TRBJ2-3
TGTGCCAGCAGCCAAGAACGTCGGGAGGGGGGGCGGATCACAGATACGCAGTATTTT
CASSQERREGGRITDTQYF
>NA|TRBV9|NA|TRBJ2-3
TGTGCCAGCAGCGTAGTCCCTGGGGCGGCAGATACGCAGTATTTT
CASSVVPGAADTQYF
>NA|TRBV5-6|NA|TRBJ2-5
TGTGCCAGCAGCTTTGTAGACCAAGAGACCCAGTACTTC
CASSFVDQETQYF
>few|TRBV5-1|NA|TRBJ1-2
TGCGCCAGCAGTCGGGGGGGCACCTATGGCTACACCTTC
CASSRGGTYGYTF
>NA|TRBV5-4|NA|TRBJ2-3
TGTGCCAGCAGCTACCCGGGGATTCGCACAGATACGCAGTATTTT
CASSYPGIRTDTQYF
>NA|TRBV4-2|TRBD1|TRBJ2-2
TGTGCCAGCAGCCAAGTAGGACAGGGGAGGGACACCGGGGAGCTGTTTTTT
CASSQVGQGRDTGELFF
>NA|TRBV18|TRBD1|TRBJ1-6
TGTGCCAGCTCACCAACTCGACAGGGGAACTCCTATAATTCACCCCTCCACTTT
CASSPTRQGNSYNSPLHF
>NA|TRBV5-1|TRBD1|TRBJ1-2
TGCGCCAGCAGCTTACTCCAGGGGGAGGGCTACACCTTC
CASSLLQGEGYTF